This TCR beta chain originates from a study of T cells after posttransplantation cyclophosphamide (dated by TCRdb to about 2016). The study in broad terms: The study tracked T cell repertoire reconstitution by TRB sequencing after myeloablative bone marrow transplantation using posttransplantation cyclophosphamide as GVHD prophylaxis. Samples from around 37 PTCy-treated patients, along with samples from 16 of their related bone marrow donors, underwent antigen receptor sequencing. Blood from every one of the 30 or so PTCy patients who had 1-year posttransplant specimens underwent TRB sequencing. In 3 patients, TRB sequencing was also performed on up to about 3 more blood samples taken 2 to 5.2 years after transplant, and in several patients, pretransplant blood was also TRB-sequenced. Because TRA and TRB clonality were tightly correlated in fewer than 10 samples, subsequent TCR analyses were focused on TRB only. Public TRB sequences were checked against a database of over 3,000 sequences associated with responses to pathogens, tumor antigens, self-antigens and alloantigens. Broad study findings and their caveats: Across 40 to 55 patients, TRB clonality was highly associated with recipient CMV seropositivity and CMV reactivation, and PTCy diversity was similar to diversity in CNI/methotrexate controls. The TRB repertoires of T cells infiltrating skin or the GI tract showed only limited overlap with the TRB repertoires found in blood. Donor-recipient similarity was low at 1-2 months but increased during the first year, and donor CD8+ memory clones often dominated later blood repertoires.

Related bone marrow donors provided peripheral blood samples on the day of marrow donation. Peripheral blood and bone marrow mononuclear cells were isolated by Ficoll-Hypaque density centrifugation and cryopreserved. Turning to this clone: Its antigen is not yet known. No per-base quality is available; no much larger clone lies one base away.

Genomic DNA was the input for TRB sequencing, which was run either with the immunoSEQ assay at survey resolution or with the hsTCRB kit. In the paper's pipeline: Initial read processing used immunoSEQ software, and repertoire analyses used the LymphoSeq R package. For each TRB dataset, clonality was calculated as 1 minus normalized Shannon entropy, and the Gini coefficient was computed as well. Phenotypes of unsorted samples were inferred by mapping TRB sequences from sorted subsets of the recipient or donor onto unsorted samples of the same recipient. TCRdb carries this immuneACCESS record with in-frame sequences only. Its versions omit some clonotypes, under half of them owing to an unresolved V gene in the studies checked, with the rest unexplained. For V, J and clone size, that table is used; D and trimming come from the DNA. In this sample the table shows tens of thousands of clones, approximately 90% of which occur a single time. In total, the top ten clones hold approximately 3.1% of the sample.

Material: PBMCs. This clonotype was sampled from a woman aged 45-60 years in good health and a related stem cell transplant donor.

Read as DNA, the sequence is TGCGCCAGCAGCATCGACAGGGGAAGCACAGATACGCAGTATTTT. Translated, this gives CASSIDRGSTDTQYF. The chain is assembled from TRBV5-1 and TRBJ2-3; the central 8 bases match TRBD1. Germline trimming amounts to 4 bases on V and 0 bases on J, with 4 as the count of junction bases outside the gene matches. Sequences SGHRS (CDR1) and YFSETQ (CDR2) are obtained from the germline V gene. The CDR3 spans 15 residues, from the cysteine through the phenylalanine. Only the CDR3 region is kept as DNA, spanning 45 bases read in frame from base 1.